A selection of T cell receptor beta chains follows, all from one sample in a study of blood T cell repertoires in COVID-19. Using immunoSEQ multiplex PCR, the repertoire was profiled, and TCRdb retains in-frame clones only, with some absent. The profile shows 310,000 or so clones, 87% of them singletons. Sequenced material: peripheral blood. These receptors were taken from a man younger than 40 with COVID-19, enrolled during active disease. Both conserved end residues are trimmed from each CDR3. Rows give clone size only sometimes, using once, few, many, or a class for an expanded clone.

>few|TRBV11-3|TRBJ1-5
ASSFDQPQH
>NA|TRBV6-6|TRBJ1-5
ASSSRDRGSQPQH
>NA|TRBV9|TRBJ2-7
ASSRSGSGYEQY
>NA|TRBV11-2|TRBJ2-1
ASSSRTVSYNEQF
>NA|TRBV5-1|TRBJ1-1
ASSLGGSMNTEAF
>NA|TRBV7-7|TRBJ2-1
ASSLLPGLASYNEQF
>NA|TRBV28|TRBJ2-7
ASSTSLGQVGIYEQY
>few|TRBV6-5|TRBJ1-2
ASSPRLQGNYGYT
>NA|TRBV19|TRBJ2-4
ASSLRQGLAKNIQY
>NA|TRBV11-2|TRBJ2-5
ASSITDSGETQY
>NA|TRBV9|TRBJ2-1
ASSVAWEGSYNEQF
>few|TRBV9|TRBJ2-3
ASSVGGADTQY
>NA|TRBV27|TRBJ1-1
ASSGESVQRDTEAF
>NA|TRBV28|TRBJ2-1
ASSLRGASSYNEQF
>NA|TRBV3-1/TRBV3-2|TRBJ2-1
ASSHSGLVAPEQF
>NA|TRBV24-1|TRBJ2-1
ATSDTGTGRNEQF
>NA|TRBV2|TRBJ2-1
ASNLRTRDNEQF
>NA|TRBV6-6|TRBJ1-3
ASSRPGLGSGNTIY
>NA|TRBV6-5|TRBJ1-1
ASSYQQGARTEAF
>NA|TRBV5-1|TRBJ1-4
ASSLGGQGANEKLF
>NA|TRBV15|TRBJ2-6
ATSTGHDSGANVLT
>NA|TRBV6-6|TRBJ2-7
ASRTGTVDHEQY
>few|TRBV10-3|TRBJ1-2
AISESRDSNYGYT
>once|TRBV7-8|TRBJ1-5
ASSLFQGPDQPQH
>NA|TRBV6-2/TRBV6-3|TRBJ2-1
ASSYEASGMGEQF
>once|TRBV4-2|TRBJ2-7
ASSLPGGPHEQY
>NA|TRBV2|TRBJ1-1
ASSQGMNTEAF
>NA|TRBV7-2|TRBJ2-7
ASSYISGGANLYEQY
>NA|TRBV18|TRBJ1-1
ASSPRQGADTEAF